This TCR beta chain was sequenced in a study of glioma-infiltrating T cells. The CDR3 covers 16 residues. V was pared by 4 bases and J by 1 base, with 9 bases of the junction left unmatched. CDR1 is KGHSH, CDR2 LQKENI, per germline. Many counts were recorded for this clonotype. Amplification of TCR alpha and beta CDR3 regions from RNA used iRepertoire nested multiplex PCR. Tissue mRNA or PBMC total RNA, roughly 85-450 ng, went into one-step reverse transcription and amplification. One entry per CDR3 protein results from TCRdb running MiXCR on the multiplex PCR reads. The table includes some 40,000 distinct CDR3 sequences, more than 20% detected once.

Sequenced sample: glioma tissue, nonneoplastic brain tissue, or PBMCs (not recorded which). The V and J genes are TRBV18 and TRBJ2-7, with 8 bases fitting TRBD1. This clonotype originated in a human donor with low-grade glioma or glioblastoma, undergoing nonglioma brain surgery, or in good health (not recorded which). Here the CDR3 DNA reads TGTGCCAGCTCACGGAACGGACAGGGCGTTTCCTACGAGCAGTACTTC. As protein: CASSRNGQGVSYEQYF.